The source of this T cell receptor beta chain is a study of blood T cell repertoires in COVID-19. Method: immunoSEQ multiplex PCR; TCRdb's copy keeps in-frame clones and lacks some. The sample lists about 160,000 clones, about 91% occurring once. Germline V lookup: CDR1 SGHDT, CDR2 YYEEEE. The CDR3 is 13 residues long. The J segment lost 2 bases and the V segment lost 9 bases, leaving 4 bases of the junction unmatched. The origin of this receptor is a woman aged 55-69 years who had recovered from COVID-19. Sequenced: peripheral blood. The gene calls are TRBV5-6 and TRBJ1-3, with 8 bases that match TRBD1. CDR3 in amino acids: CANSDRAGNTIYF. The CDR3 DNA sequence: TGTGCCAATTCGGACAGGGCTGGAAACACCATATATTTT.